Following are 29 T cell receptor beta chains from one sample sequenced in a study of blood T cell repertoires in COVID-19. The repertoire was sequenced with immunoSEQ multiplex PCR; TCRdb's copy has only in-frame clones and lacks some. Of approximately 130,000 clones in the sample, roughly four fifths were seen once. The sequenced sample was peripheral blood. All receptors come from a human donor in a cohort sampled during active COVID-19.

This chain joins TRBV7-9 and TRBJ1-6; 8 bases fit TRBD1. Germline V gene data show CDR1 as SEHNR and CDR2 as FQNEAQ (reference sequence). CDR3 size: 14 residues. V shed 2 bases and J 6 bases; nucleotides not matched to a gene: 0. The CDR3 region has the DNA TGTGCCAGCAGCTTACAGGGGGCTAATTCACCCCTCCACTTT. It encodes CASSLQGANSPLHF. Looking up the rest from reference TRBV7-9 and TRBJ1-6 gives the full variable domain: DTGVSQNPRHKITKRGQNVTFRCDPISEHNRLYWYRQTLGQGPEFLTYFQNEAQLEKSRLLSDRFSAERPKGSFSTLEIQRTEQGDSAMYLCASSLQGANSPLHFGNGTRLTVT.

The CDR3 protein is CASSSRVAGITDTQYF. The CDR3 DNA sequence: TGTGCCAGCAGTTCCCGAGTAGCGGGGATCACAGATACGCAGTATTTT. The V and J genes are TRBV28 and TRBJ2-3, with 8 bases matching TRBD2. The trim removed 4 bases at V and 2 bases at J, leaving 8 bases unmatched. There are 16 residues in the CDR3. Germline loops: CDR1 MDHEN, CDR2 SYDVKM.

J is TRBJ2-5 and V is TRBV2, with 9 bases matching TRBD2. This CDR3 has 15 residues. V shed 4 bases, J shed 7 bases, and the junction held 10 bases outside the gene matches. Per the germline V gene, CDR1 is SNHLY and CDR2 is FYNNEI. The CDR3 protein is CASSGQAGGLGTQYF. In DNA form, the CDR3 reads TGTGCCAGCAGTGGGCAAGCGGGGGGCCTCGGGACCCAGTACTTC.

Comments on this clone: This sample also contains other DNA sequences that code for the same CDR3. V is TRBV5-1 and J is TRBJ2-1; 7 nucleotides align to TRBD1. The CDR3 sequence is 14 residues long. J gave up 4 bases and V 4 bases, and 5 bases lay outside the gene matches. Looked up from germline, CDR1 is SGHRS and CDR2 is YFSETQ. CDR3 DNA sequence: TGCGCCAGCAGCCCCGGACAGGAGTACAATGAGCAGTTCTTC. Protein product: CASSPGQEYNEQFF.

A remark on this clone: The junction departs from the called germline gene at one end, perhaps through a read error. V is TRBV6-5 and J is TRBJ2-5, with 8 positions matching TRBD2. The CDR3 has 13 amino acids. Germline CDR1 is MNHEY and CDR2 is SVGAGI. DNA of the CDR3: TGTGCCAGCAGTTACTCGGCGGGGGGCGCACCTAACTTC. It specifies CASSYSAGGAPNF.

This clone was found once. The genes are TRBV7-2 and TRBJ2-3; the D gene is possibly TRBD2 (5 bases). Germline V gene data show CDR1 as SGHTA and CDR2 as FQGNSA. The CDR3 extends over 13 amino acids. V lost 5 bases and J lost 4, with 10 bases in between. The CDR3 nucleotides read TGTGCCAGCAGCGCCACCGGGGCAGATACGCAGTATTTT. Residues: CASSATGADTQYF.

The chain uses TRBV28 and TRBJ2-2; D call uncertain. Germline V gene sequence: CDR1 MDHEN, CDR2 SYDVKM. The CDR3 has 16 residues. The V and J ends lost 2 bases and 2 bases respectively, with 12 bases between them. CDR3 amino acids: CASSLLPFSNTGELFF. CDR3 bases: TGTGCCAGCAGTTTACTACCATTCTCAAACACCGGGGAGCTGTTTTTT.

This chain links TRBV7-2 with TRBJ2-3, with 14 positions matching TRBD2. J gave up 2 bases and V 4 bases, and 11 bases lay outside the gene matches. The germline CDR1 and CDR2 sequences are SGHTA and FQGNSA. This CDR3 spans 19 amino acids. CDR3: CASSSGLAGAHRATDTQYF. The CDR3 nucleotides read TGTGCCAGCAGCTCGGGACTAGCGGGGGCCCACCGGGCCACAGATACGCAGTATTTT.

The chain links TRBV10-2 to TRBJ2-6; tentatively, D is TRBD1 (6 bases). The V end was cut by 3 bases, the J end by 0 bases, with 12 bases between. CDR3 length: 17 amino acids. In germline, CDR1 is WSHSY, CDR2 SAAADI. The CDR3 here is CASSDWQGSSGANVLTF. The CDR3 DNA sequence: TGCGCCAGCAGTGATTGGCAGGGGAGCTCTGGGGCCAACGTCCTGACTTTC.

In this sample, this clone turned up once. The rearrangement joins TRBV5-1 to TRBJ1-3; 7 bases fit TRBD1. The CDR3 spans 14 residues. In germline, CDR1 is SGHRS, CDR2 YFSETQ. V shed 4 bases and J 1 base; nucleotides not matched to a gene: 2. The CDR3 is CASSPGQSGNTIYF. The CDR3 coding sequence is TGCGCCAGCAGCCCGGGACAGTCTGGAAACACCATATATTTT.

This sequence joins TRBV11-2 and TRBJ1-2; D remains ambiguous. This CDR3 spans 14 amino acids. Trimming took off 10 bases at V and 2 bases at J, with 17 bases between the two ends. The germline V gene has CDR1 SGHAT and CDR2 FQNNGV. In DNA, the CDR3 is TGTGCCACCCAGTCCGGGGTACGCAACTATGGCTACACCTTC. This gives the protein CATQSGVRNYGYTF.

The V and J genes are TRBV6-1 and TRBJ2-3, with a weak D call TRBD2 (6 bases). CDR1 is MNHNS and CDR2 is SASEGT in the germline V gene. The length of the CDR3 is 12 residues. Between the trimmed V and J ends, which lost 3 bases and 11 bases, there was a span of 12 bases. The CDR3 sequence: CASSEGRTMQYF. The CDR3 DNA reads TGTGCCAGCAGTGAGGGTCGGACTATGCAGTATTTT.

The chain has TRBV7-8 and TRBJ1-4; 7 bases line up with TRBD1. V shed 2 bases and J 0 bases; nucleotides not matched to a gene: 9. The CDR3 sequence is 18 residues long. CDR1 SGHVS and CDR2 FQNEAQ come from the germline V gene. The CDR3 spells CASSLSPTGPSTNEKLFF. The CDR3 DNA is TGTGCCAGCAGCTTAAGCCCGACAGGGCCCTCAACTAATGAAAAACTGTTTTTT.

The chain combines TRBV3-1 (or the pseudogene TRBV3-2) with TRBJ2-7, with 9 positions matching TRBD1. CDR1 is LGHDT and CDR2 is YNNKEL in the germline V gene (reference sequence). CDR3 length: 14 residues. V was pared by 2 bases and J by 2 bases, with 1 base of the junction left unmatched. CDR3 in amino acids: CASSQWDRAYEQYF. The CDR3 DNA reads TGTGCCAGCAGCCAATGGGACAGGGCCTACGAGCAGTACTTC.

In DNA form, the CDR3 reads TGTGCCAGCAGTTACCGGGGGTACACAGATACGCAGTATTTT. Translating it yields CASSYRGYTDTQYF. The gene calls are TRBV6-5 and TRBJ2-3, with a weak D call TRBD2 (6 bases). This CDR3 comprises 14 residues. V was pared by 2 bases and J by 2 bases, with 8 bases between. Germline V CDR1 and CDR2: MNHEY, SVGAGI.

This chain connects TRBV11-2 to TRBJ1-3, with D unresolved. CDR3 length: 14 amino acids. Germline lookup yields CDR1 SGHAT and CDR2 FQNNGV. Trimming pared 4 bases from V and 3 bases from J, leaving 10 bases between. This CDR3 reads CASSSVTGGNTIYF. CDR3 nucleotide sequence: TGTGCCAGCAGCTCCGTGACGGGTGGAAACACCATATATTTT.

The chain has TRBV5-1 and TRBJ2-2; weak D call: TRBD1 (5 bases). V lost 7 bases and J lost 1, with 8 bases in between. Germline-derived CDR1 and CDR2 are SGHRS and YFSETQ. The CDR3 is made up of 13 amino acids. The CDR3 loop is CASRGQNTGELFF. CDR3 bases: TGCGCCAGCCGCGGACAGAACACCGGGGAGCTGTTTTTT.

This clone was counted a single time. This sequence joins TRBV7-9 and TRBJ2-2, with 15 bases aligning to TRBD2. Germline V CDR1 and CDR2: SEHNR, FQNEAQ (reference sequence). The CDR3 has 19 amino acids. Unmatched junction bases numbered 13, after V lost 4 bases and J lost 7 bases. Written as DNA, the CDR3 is TGTGCCAGCAGCTACCTGGGACTAGCGGGGGGCCGTGTCATCGGGGAGCTGTTTTTT. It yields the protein CASSYLGLAGGRVIGELFF.

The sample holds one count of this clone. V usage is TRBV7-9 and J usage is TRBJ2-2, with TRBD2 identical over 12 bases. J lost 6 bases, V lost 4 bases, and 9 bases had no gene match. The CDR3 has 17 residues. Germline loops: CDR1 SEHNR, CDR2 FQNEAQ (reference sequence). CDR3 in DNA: TGTGCCAGCAGCTCCTTTCCTAGCGGGGGGGCAGCCGGGGAGCTGTTTTTT. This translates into CASSSFPSGGAAGELFF.

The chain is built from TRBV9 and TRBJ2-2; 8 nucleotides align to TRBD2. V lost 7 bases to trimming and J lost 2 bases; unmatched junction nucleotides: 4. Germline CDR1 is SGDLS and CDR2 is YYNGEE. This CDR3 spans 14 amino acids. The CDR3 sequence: CASGAGGNTGELFF. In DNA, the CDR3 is TGTGCCAGCGGGGCGGGGGGAAACACCGGGGAGCTGTTTTTT.

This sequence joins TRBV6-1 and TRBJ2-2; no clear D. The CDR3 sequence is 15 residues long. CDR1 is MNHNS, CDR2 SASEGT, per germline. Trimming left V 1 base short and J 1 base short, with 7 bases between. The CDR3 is CASSEGALNTGELFF. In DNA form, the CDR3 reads TGTGCCAGCAGTGAAGGCGCATTGAACACCGGGGAGCTGTTTTTT.

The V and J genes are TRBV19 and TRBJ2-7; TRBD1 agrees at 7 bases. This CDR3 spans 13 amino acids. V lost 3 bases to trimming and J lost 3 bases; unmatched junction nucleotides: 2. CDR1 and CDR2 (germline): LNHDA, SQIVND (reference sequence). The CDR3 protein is CASSIRQGYEQYF. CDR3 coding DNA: TGTGCCAGTAGTATCAGACAGGGCTACGAGCAGTACTTC.

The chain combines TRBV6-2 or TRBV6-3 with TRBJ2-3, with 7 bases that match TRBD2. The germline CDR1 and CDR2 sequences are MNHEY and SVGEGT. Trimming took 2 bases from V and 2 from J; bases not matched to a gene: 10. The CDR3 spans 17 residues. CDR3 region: CASSYPLGSGDTDTQYF. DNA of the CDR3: TGTGCCAGCAGTTACCCCCTGGGGAGCGGGGACACAGATACGCAGTATTTT.

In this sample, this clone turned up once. The CDR3 DNA reads as TGCGCCAGCAGCTTTTCCCAGGGCAAAGAGACCCAGTACTTC. Protein: CASSFSQGKETQYF. The rearrangement joins TRBV5-1 to TRBJ2-5; tentatively, D is TRBD1 (5 bases). Germline assignment: CDR1 SGHRS and CDR2 YFSETQ. The length of the CDR3 is 14 residues. V gave up 2 bases and J gave up 3 bases, with 11 bases separating them.

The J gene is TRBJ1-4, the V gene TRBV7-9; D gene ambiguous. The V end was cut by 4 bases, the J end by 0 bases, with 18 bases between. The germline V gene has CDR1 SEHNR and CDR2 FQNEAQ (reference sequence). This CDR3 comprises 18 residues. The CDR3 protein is CASSSSSTAFATNEKLFF. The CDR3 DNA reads TGTGCCAGCAGCTCATCGTCTACAGCCTTTGCAACTAATGAAAAACTGTTTTTT.

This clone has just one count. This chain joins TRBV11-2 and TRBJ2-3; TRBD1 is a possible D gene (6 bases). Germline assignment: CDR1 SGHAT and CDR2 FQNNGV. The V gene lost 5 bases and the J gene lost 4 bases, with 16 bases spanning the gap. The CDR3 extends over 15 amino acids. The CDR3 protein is CASSPGTGSSDTQYF. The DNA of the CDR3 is TGTGCCAGCAGCCCGGGTACAGGGTCGTCAGATACGCAGTATTTT.

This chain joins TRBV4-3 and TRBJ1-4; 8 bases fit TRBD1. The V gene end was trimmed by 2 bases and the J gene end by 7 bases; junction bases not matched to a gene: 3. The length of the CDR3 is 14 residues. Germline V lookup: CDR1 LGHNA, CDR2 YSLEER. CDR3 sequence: CASSQRTGFEKLFF. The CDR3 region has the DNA TGCGCCAGCAGCCAACGGACAGGGTTTGAAAAACTGTTTTTT.

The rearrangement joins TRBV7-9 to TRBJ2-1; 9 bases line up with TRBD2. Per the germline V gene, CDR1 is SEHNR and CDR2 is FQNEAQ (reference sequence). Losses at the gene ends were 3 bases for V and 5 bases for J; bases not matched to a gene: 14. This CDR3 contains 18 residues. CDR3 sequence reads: CASSLGLASGGRNNEQFF. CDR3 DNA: TGTGCCAGCAGCTTGGGGTTAGCGAGCGGGGGGAGGAACAATGAGCAGTTCTTC.

This CDR3 is CASSLSQGLNQPQHF. The DNA of the CDR3 is TGTGCCAGCAGTTTGAGTCAGGGGCTCAATCAGCCCCAGCATTTT. This chain connects TRBV2 to TRBJ1-5; tentatively, D is TRBD1 (6 bases). CDR3 length equals 15 residues. V was cut by 5 bases and J by 3 bases, with 14 bases left in between. Per the germline V gene, CDR1 is SNHLY and CDR2 is FYNNEI. Full variable domain (rest looked up from reference TRBV2 and TRBJ1-5): EPEVTQTPSHQVTQMGQEVILRCVPISNHLYFYWYRQILGQKVEFLVSFYNNEISEKSEIFDDQFSVERPDGSNFTLKIRSTKLEDSAMYFCASSLSQGLNQPQHFGDGTRLSIL.